Each of the 26 T cell receptor beta chains below was sequenced from the same sample in a study of blood T cell repertoires in COVID-19. Measured with immunoSEQ multiplex PCR; TCRdb has only the in-frame clones, and not every one. Here the sample spans 90,000 to 120,000 clones, about 93% being singletons. The sample was peripheral blood. The receptors shown here come from a woman aged 25 to 39 with acute or convalescent COVID-19.

The chain combines TRBV10-3 with TRBJ1-1; TRBD1 aligns across 7 bases. The CDR3 totals 12 residues. V trimming: 7 bases; J trimming: 3 bases; junction bases outside the gene matches: 2. In germline, CDR1 is ENHRY, CDR2 SYGVKD. The CDR3 loop reads CAIKGTDTEAFF. In DNA form, the CDR3 reads TGTGCCATCAAGGGGACAGACACTGAAGCTTTCTTT.

This chain uses TRBV10-3 with TRBJ2-7, with D perhaps matching TRBD2 (5 bases). Deletions cut 8 bases from V and 4 bases from J, with 12 bases between. The CDR3 extends over 12 amino acids. Germline V CDR1 and CDR2: ENHRY, SYGVKD. In DNA, the CDR3 is TGTGCCATCGGGCTGTCGGGGTACGAGCAGTACTTC. Protein: CAIGLSGYEQYF.

In its sample, this clone was seen once. The genes are TRBV6-2 or TRBV6-3 and TRBJ1-5, with no clear D. The CDR3 runs to 16 residues. Germline loops: CDR1 MNHEY, CDR2 SVGEGT. V lost 0 bases and J lost 1, with 10 bases in between. The CDR3 bases are TGTGCCAGCAGTTACTCGATCTGGGCCAGCAATCAGCCCCAGCATTTT. Amino acid sequence: CASSYSIWASNQPQHF.

The V gene is TRBV27, the J gene TRBJ1-5; 7 bases are a match to TRBD1. The CDR3 totals 17 residues. Germline CDR1 reads MNHEY; CDR2 reads SMNVEV (reference sequence). V gave up 4 bases and J gave up 5 bases; unmatched junction bases: 14. CDR3 in amino acids: CASSSNRIDRAYQPQHF. The CDR3 DNA sequence: TGTGCCAGCAGTTCCAACCGAATCGACAGGGCGTATCAGCCCCAGCATTTT.

CDR3 region: CASSKTSGKNNEQFF. The CDR3 DNA follows: TGTGCCAGCTCAAAGACTAGCGGGAAGAACAATGAGCAGTTCTTC. The chain carries TRBV18 and TRBJ2-1; 11 nucleotides match TRBD2. The CDR3 is 15 residues long. The V gene's germline CDR1 is KGHSH and CDR2 LQKENI. Trimming at V came to 5 bases and at J to 5 bases, leaving 5 bases not matched to a gene.

This clone was picked up one time. V and J are TRBV19 and TRBJ1-1; maybe TRBD1 (5 bases). Per germline, CDR1 LNHDA and CDR2 SQIVND (reference sequence). CDR3 size: 15 residues. The V end lost 3 bases, the J end lost 0 bases, and 11 bases lay between the germline ends. The CDR3 is CASSIVTEMNTEAFF. CDR3 nucleotide sequence: TGTGCCAGTAGTATCGTGACAGAAATGAACACTGAAGCTTTCTTT.

The chain joins TRBV2 to TRBJ1-1; D might be TRBD1 (6 bases). The V and J ends lost 4 bases and 5 bases respectively, with 20 bases between them. The CDR3 totals 16 residues. Germline loops: CDR1 SNHLY, CDR2 FYNNEI. In DNA form, the CDR3 reads TGTGCCAGCAGTGGATTGGGCGGCAGGGGAAAAACTGAAGCTTTCTTT. It translates to CASSGLGGRGKTEAFF.

The rearrangement joins TRBV19 to TRBJ2-7; 7 bases line up with TRBD1. The V and J ends lost 4 bases and 3 bases, in that order; junction bases with no gene match: 3. Germline values: CDR1 LNHDA, CDR2 SQIVND (reference sequence). The CDR3 consists of 13 residues. CDR3 protein: CASSTGQDYEQYF. For the CDR3, the DNA is TGTGCCAGTAGTACCGGACAGGACTACGAGCAGTACTTC.

The chain employs TRBV7-2 and TRBJ1-5; D call uncertain. The CDR3 is 18 residues long. The V and J ends lost 5 bases and 2 bases respectively, with 22 bases between them. CDR1 is SGHTA, CDR2 FQGNSA, per germline. The CDR3 region has the DNA TGTGCCAGCAGCCCCGTGGTATTAGTGCCCGCTGGCAATCAGCCCCAGCATTTT. Translated, it gives CASSPVVLVPAGNQPQHF.

This clone was seen a handful of times. CDR3 DNA sequence: TGTGCCAGCAAGGGGGCCGGGGCGAACACTGAAGCTTTCTTT. It encodes CASKGAGANTEAFF. This chain connects TRBV28 to TRBJ1-1; 7 bases align to TRBD1. V dropped 7 bases and J dropped 1; count of bases not matched to a gene: 6. This CDR3 is 14 amino acids long. Germline V gene lookup returns CDR1 MDHEN and CDR2 SYDVKM.

The J gene is TRBJ1-4, the V gene TRBV28; a possible D gene is TRBD1 (6 bases). With 5 bases removed from V and 2 bases from J, the gap between germline ends came to 12 bases. The CDR3 has 15 residues. CDR1 and CDR2 from the germline V gene are MDHEN and SYDVKM. The CDR3 DNA reads as TGTGCCAGCAGTCGACCCGGACAGACTAATGAAAAACTGTTTTTT. This encodes CASSRPGQTNEKLFF.

The V gene is TRBV13, the J gene TRBJ2-1, with 9 bases lining up with TRBD1. CDR1 is PRHDT and CDR2 is FYEKMQ in the germline V gene (reference sequence). The CDR3 covers 12 residues. The CDR3 loop is CATGQGAAEQFF. In DNA form, the CDR3 reads TGTGCTACGGGACAGGGTGCGGCTGAGCAGTTCTTC. The complete variable domain, with remaining parts taken from reference TRBV13 and TRBJ2-1, reads AAGVIQSPRHLIKEKRETATLKCYPIPRHDTVYWYQQGPGQDPQFLISFYEKMQSDKGSIPDRFSAQQFSDYHSELNMSSLELGDSALYFCATGQGAAEQFFGPGTRLTVL.

The chain carries TRBV28 and TRBJ2-7; the match to TRBD1 covers 11 bases. After removal of 5 bases from V and 1 base from J, the junction contained 7 bases not matched to a gene. Germline lookup yields CDR1 MDHEN and CDR2 SYDVKM. The CDR3 covers 16 residues. CDR3 residues: CASSGRDRGSSYEQYF. CDR3 coding DNA: TGTGCCAGCAGTGGCCGGGACAGGGGGTCGTCCTACGAGCAGTACTTC.

The chain employs TRBV7-2 and TRBJ2-7, with D tentatively TRBD1 (5 bases). This CDR3 has 11 amino acids. Germline CDR1 reads SGHTA; CDR2 reads FQGNSA. V lost 6 bases and J lost 7, with 10 bases in between. The CDR3 DNA follows: TGTGCCAGCAGGGACATAGGGGAGCAGTACTTC. Its translation: CASRDIGEQYF.

The chain is built from TRBV27 and TRBJ2-7; maybe TRBD1 (5 bases). The CDR3 covers 13 residues. In germline, CDR1 is MNHEY, CDR2 SMNVEV (reference sequence). The germline V and J ends were trimmed by 2 bases and 2 bases, with 7 bases remaining between them. The CDR3 nucleotides are TGTGCCAGCAGTTTAGGCAGGGCCTACGAGCAGTACTTC. Its protein product is CASSLGRAYEQYF.

The chain combines TRBV9 with TRBJ2-1; 12 bases line up with TRBD2. Per germline, CDR1 SGDLS and CDR2 YYNGEE. The length of the CDR3 is 16 residues. Losses at the gene ends were 4 bases for V and 5 bases for J; bases not matched to a gene: 7. The CDR3 here is CASSPRLAGAHNEQFF. CDR3 DNA: TGTGCCAGCAGCCCTCGACTAGCGGGAGCCCACAATGAGCAGTTCTTC.

This clone was picked up a small number of times. The J gene is TRBJ2-1, the V gene TRBV28; TRBD2 aligns across 9 bases. This CDR3 is built from 14 residues. Trimming at V came to 6 bases and at J to 7 bases, leaving 7 bases not matched to a gene. CDR1 and CDR2 (germline): MDHEN, SYDVKM. CDR3 DNA: TGTGCCAGCAGATTAGCGGGAGAGTATAATGAGCAGTTCTTC. This translates into CASRLAGEYNEQFF.

This chain links TRBV11-2 with TRBJ2-3; 7 bases are shared with TRBD2. The length of the CDR3 is 15 residues. The germline CDR1 and CDR2 sequences are SGHAT and FQNNGV. Unmatched junction bases numbered 13, after V lost 7 bases and J lost 6 bases. This CDR3 is CASTTERSGADTQYF. The CDR3 bases are TGTGCCAGCACCACGGAGCGCAGCGGGGCGGATACGCAGTATTTT.

The V and J genes are TRBV5-4 and TRBJ2-3; 13 bases are shared with TRBD2. The V and J ends lost 2 bases and 6 bases, in that order; junction bases with no gene match: 6. The germline V gene encodes CDR1 SGHNT and CDR2 YYREEE (reference sequence). CDR3 length: 16 amino acids. CDR3 in amino acids: CASSLLAGGPRDTQYF. CDR3 sequence (DNA): TGTGCCAGCAGCTTACTAGCGGGGGGGCCTAGGGATACGCAGTATTTT.

This clone was counted a single time. The chain uses TRBV6-2 or TRBV6-3 and TRBJ1-1, with D tentatively TRBD1 (6 bases). Germline-derived CDR1 and CDR2 are MNHEY and SVGEGT. CDR3 length: 14 residues. V dropped 2 bases and J dropped 4 bases, with 11 bases sitting between them. The CDR3 DNA follows: TGTGCCAGCAGTTACCCTACAGGGTTCACTGAAGCTTTCTTT. Amino acids: CASSYPTGFTEAFF.

A remark on this clone: The same CDR3 also results from other DNA sequences found in this sample. The V gene is TRBV19, the J gene TRBJ2-1; 8 nucleotides match TRBD2. In germline, CDR1 is LNHDA, CDR2 SQIVND (reference sequence). The CDR3 covers 15 residues. J lost 1 base, V lost 6 bases, and 5 bases had no gene match. The CDR3 sequence: CASRTSGPSYNEQFF. CDR3 in DNA: TGTGCCAGTAGAACTAGCGGACCGTCCTACAATGAGCAGTTCTTC.

This clone was found once. The rearrangement uses TRBV13 and TRBJ2-2; D remains unclear. Germline V gene lookup returns CDR1 PRHDT and CDR2 FYEKMQ (reference sequence). Trimming removed 3 bases at V and 1 base at J, with 6 bases between. The CDR3 totals 14 residues. CDR3: CASSFSLNTGELFF. CDR3 in DNA: TGTGCCAGCAGCTTTTCTTTGAACACCGGGGAGCTGTTTTTT. The entire variable domain, with the rest obtained from reference TRBV13 and TRBJ2-2, is as follows: AAGVIQSPRHLIKEKRETATLKCYPIPRHDTVYWYQQGPGQDPQFLISFYEKMQSDKGSIPDRFSAQQFSDYHSELNMSSLELGDSALYFCASSFSLNTGELFFGEGSRLTVL.

This chain joins TRBV20-1 and TRBJ2-3; perhaps TRBD1 as D (5 bases). The CDR3 length is 14 residues. Deletions cut 3 bases from V and 0 bases from J, with 10 bases between. In germline, CDR1 is DFQATT, CDR2 SNEGSKA (reference sequence). This CDR3 reads CSASVGQSTDTQYF. CDR3 DNA: TGCAGTGCTAGTGTTGGACAAAGCACAGATACGCAGTATTTT.

In this sample, this clone turned up once. The rearrangement joins TRBV11-3 to TRBJ1-1, with 10 bases that match TRBD1. The V gene end was trimmed by 5 bases and the J gene end by 4 bases; junction bases not matched to a gene: 7. Germline V gene data show CDR1 as SGHNT and CDR2 as YENEEA. The CDR3 contains 15 residues. The CDR3 sequence is CASSPLGQGSTEAFF. In DNA, the CDR3 is TGTGCCAGCAGCCCCTTGGGACAGGGGTCCACTGAAGCTTTCTTT.

The CDR3 region has the DNA TGTGCCAGCATCGAACGGGGGAACGTCGGTTCTGAGCAGTTCTTC. Translated: CASIERGNVGSEQFF. The chain couples TRBV28 to TRBJ2-1, with D possibly matching TRBD2 (6 bases). The V end lost 7 bases, the J end lost 9 bases, and 22 bases lay between the germline ends. Looked up from germline, CDR1 is MDHEN and CDR2 is SYDVKM. The CDR3 is made up of 15 amino acids.

The chain links TRBV15 to TRBJ2-7, with 11 nucleotides matching TRBD2. The ends lost 3 bases at V and 3 bases at J; junction bases unmatched: 4. There are 15 residues in the CDR3. Germline V gene lookup returns CDR1 LNHNV and CDR2 YYDKDF (reference sequence). The CDR3 nucleotides are TGTGCCACCAGCAGGGCTAGCGGGGGGTTCTACGAGCAGTACTTC. Protein sequence: CATSRASGGFYEQYF. The complete variable domain, with remaining parts taken from reference TRBV15 and TRBJ2-7, reads DAMVIQNPRYQVTQFGKPVTLSCSQTLNHNVMYWYQQKSSQAPKLLFHYYDKDFNNEADTPDNFQSRRPNTSFCFLDIRSPGLGDTAMYLCATSRASGGFYEQYFGPGTRLTVT.